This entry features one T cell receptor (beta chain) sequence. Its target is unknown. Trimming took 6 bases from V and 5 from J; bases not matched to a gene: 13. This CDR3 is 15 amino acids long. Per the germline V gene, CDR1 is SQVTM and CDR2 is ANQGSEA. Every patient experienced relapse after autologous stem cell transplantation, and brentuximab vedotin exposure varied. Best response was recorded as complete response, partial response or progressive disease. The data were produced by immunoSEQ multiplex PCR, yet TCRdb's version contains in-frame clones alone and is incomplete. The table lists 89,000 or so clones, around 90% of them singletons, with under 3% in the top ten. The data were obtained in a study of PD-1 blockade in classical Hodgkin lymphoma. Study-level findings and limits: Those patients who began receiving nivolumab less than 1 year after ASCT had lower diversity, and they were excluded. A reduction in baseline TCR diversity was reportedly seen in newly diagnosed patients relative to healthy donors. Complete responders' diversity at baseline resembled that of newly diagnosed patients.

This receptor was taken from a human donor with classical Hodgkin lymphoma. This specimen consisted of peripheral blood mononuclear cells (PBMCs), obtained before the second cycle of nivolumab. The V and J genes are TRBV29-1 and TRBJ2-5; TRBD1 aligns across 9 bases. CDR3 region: CSVNLNRGRRETQYF. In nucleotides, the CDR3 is TGCAGCGTCAATCTTAACAGGGGGCGAAGGGAGACCCAGTACTTC.